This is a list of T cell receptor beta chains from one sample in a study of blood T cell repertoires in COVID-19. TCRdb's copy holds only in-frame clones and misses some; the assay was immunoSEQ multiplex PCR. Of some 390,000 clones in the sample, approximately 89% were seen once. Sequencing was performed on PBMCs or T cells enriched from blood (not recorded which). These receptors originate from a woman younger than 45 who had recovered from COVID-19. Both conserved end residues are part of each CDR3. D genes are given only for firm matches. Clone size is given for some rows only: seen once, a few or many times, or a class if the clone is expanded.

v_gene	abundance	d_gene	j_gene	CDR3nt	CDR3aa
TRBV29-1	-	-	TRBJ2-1	TGCAGCGTCGACACTGTCAATGAGCAGTTCTTC	CSVDTVNEQFF
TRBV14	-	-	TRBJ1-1	TGTGCCAGCAGCCAAATAACAGGAAGGACTGAAGCTTTCTTT	CASSQITGRTEAFF
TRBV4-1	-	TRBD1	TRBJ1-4	TGCGCCAGCCGACAAGGGACTAGGACAGGGTTTAATGAAAAACTGTTTTTT	CASRQGTRTGFNEKLFF
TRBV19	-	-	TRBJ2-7	TGTGCCAGTAGCCCGGGACGCTCGGGGGCCTACGAGCAGTACTTC	CASSPGRSGAYEQYF
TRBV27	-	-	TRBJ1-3	TGTGCCAGCAGTACAGGGTTTGGAAACACCATATATTTT	CASSTGFGNTIYF
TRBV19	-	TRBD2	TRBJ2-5	TGTGCCAGTAGTATCCCCACTAGCGGGCAAGAGACCCAGTACTTC	CASSIPTSGQETQYF
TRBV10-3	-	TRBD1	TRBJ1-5	TGTGCCACCCAGGGGGGAAGCAATCAGCCCCAGCATTTT	CATQGGSNQPQHF
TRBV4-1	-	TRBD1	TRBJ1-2	TGCGCCAGCAGCCAAAAGATGGACAGGCCCTATGGCTACACCTTC	CASSQKMDRPYGYTF
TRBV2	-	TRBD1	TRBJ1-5	TGTGCCAGCAGCGGATCTCTGGGACAGAATGGTCAGCCCCAGCATTTT	CASSGSLGQNGQPQHF
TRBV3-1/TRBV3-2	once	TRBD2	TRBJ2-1	TGTGCCAGCAGCCAACTAGCGGCCTACAATGAGCAGTTCTTC	CASSQLAAYNEQFF
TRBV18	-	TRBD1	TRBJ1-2	TGTGCCAGCTCACGGGAACAGGGGGCGCTGGGCTACACCTTC	CASSREQGALGYTF
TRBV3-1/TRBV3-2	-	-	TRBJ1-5	TGTGCCAGCAGCCAAGTAGGTGGGGCGAATGGGCCCCAGCATTTT	CASSQVGGANGPQHF
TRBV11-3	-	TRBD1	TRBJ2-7	TGTGCCAGCAGCTTATCCAGGGGGCTCGGCGAGCAGTACTTC	CASSLSRGLGEQYF
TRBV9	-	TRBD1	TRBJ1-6	TGTACCAGCAGCCAGACGACCCCAGGACAGGGGAATTCACCCCTCCACTTT	CTSSQTTPGQGNSPLHF
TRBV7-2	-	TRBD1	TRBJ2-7	TGTGCCAGCAGGCCCGGGACAGGGGAGTCCTACGAGCAGTACTTC	CASRPGTGESYEQYF
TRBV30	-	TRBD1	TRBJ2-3	TGTGCCTGGACGAGACGGACAGGGAGCACAGATACGCAGTATTTT	CAWTRRTGSTDTQYF
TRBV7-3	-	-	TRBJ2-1	TGTGCCAGCAGCTTAAGCTACTACAATGAGCAGTTCTTC	CASSLSYYNEQFF
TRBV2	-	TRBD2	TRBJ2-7	TGTGCCAGCAGGAAGACTAGCGGGGGGGCCTACGAGCAGTACTTC	CASRKTSGGAYEQYF
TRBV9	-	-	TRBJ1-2	TGTGCCAGCACCCCAGGGCAGTCCGCTAACTATGGCTACACCTTC	CASTPGQSANYGYTF
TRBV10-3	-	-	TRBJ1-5	TGTGCCATCAGTGAATACAGGGATAGCAATCAGCCCCAGCATTTT	CAISEYRDSNQPQHF
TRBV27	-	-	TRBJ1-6	TGTGCCAGCAGTTTCGCTCAGTGGTGGAGCTCCTATAATTCACCCCTCCACTTT	CASSFAQWWSSYNSPLHF
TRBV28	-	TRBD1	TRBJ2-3	TGTGCCAGCAGTTTAGACAGGGCGGGTTTAACCGATACGCAGTATTTT	CASSLDRAGLTDTQYF
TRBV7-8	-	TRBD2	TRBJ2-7	TGTGCCAGCAGCCCCTACCGGACTAGCGGGAGAACCCCCTCCTACGAGCAGTACTTC	CASSPYRTSGRTPSYEQYF
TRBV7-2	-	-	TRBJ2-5	TGTGCCAGCAGCGTTTCGGAAGAGACCCAGTACTTC	CASSVSEETQYF
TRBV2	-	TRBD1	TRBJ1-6	TGTGCCAGCACCGAATTACAACAGGGGGATTCACCCCTCCACTTT	CASTELQQGDSPLHF
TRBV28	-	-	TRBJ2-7	TGTGCCAGCAGCAACGCACAGGGGGGGTCGAGCTACGAGCAGTACTTC	CASSNAQGGSSYEQYF
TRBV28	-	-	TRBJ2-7	TGTGCCAGCAGTCCCTCGGGAGCGCTCTCCTACGAGCAGTACTTC	CASSPSGALSYEQYF
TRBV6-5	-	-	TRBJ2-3	TGTGCCAGCAGGCAATCTAGAGCAGATACGCAGTATTTT	CASRQSRADTQYF
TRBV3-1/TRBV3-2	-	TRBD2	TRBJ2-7	TGTGCCAGCAGCCGGGGGGGGTTGACCTACGAGCAGTACTTC	CASSRGGLTYEQYF
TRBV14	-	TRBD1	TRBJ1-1	TGTGCCAGCAGCTTAAGAACAGGGGGCAACACTGAAGCTTTCTTT	CASSLRTGGNTEAFF
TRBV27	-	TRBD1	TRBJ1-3	TGTGCCAGCAGTCCGGGACAGGGAAGAAACACCATATATTTT	CASSPGQGRNTIYF
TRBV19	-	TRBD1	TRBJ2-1	TGTGCCAGTAGTATAAGCCAGGGGGCCGAGAATGAGCAGTTCTTC	CASSISQGAENEQFF
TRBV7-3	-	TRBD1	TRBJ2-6	TGTGCCAGCAGCTTACGGGACAGGGGACTGTCTGGGGCCAACGTCCTGACTTTC	CASSLRDRGLSGANVLTF
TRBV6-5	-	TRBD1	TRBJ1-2	TGTGCCAGCACCCTGACAGGGGGCCCTAACTATGGCTACACCTTC	CASTLTGGPNYGYTF
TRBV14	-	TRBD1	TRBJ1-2	TGTGCCAGCAGCCACAGAGACAGGGTTGGCTACACCTTC	CASSHRDRVGYTF
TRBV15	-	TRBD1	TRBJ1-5	TGTGCCACCAGCAGACGTCTGACAGGGCCCCATCAGCCCCAGCATTTT	CATSRRLTGPHQPQHF
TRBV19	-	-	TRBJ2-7	TGTGCCAGTAGTATTGCAACCAGCTCCTACGAGCAGTACTTC	CASSIATSSYEQYF
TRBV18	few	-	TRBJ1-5	TGTGCCAGCTCGTTGCAGGCACAGCAGCCCCAGCATTTT	CASSLQAQQPQHF
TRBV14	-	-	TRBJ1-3	TGTGCCAGCAGCCAAGAACCAGGACTCTCTGGAAACACCATATATTTT	CASSQEPGLSGNTIYF
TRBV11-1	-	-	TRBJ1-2	TGTGCCAGCAGCTTCCACAGGGCTCAGGGCGGCTACACCTTC	CASSFHRAQGGYTF
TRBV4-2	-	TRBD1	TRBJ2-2	TGTGCCAGCAGCCAACGGACAGGGTCTAACACCGGGGAGCTGTTTTTT	CASSQRTGSNTGELFF
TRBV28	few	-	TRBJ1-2	TGTGCCAGCAGTTCCCACAAAGGGGTGTATGGCTACACCTTC	CASSSHKGVYGYTF
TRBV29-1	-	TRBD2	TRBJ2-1	TGCAGCGTTGCTTCAACTAGCGGGAGGGATGAGCAGTTCTTC	CSVASTSGRDEQFF
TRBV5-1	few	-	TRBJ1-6	TGCGCCAGCAGCCCCGTCGACAGTAATTCACCCCTCCACTTT	CASSPVDSNSPLHF
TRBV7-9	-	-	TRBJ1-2	TGTGCCAGCAGCTTACCTAGCAGTTCCGCCACCTATGGCTACACCTTC	CASSLPSSSATYGYTF
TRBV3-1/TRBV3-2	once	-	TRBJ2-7	TGTGCCAGCAGCCACAGGGCCTTTACCTACGAGCAGTACTTC	CASSHRAFTYEQYF
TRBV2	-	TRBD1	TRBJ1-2	TGTGCCAGCAGTCCTGACAGGGGGTCTGGCTACACCTTC	CASSPDRGSGYTF
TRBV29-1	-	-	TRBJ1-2	TGCAGCGTGAACCTTAGGGAGGACGGCTATGGCTACACCTTC	CSVNLREDGYGYTF
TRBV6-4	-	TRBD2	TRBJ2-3	TGTGCCAGCAGTGACTCGTCGGGGGGGGATACGCAGTATTTT	CASSDSSGGDTQYF
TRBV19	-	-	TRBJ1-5	TGTGCCACCTACCCAGGGCGCAATCAGCCCCAGCATTTT	CATYPGRNQPQHF
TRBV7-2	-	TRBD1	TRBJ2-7	TGTGCCAGCAGCCCCAGGGGGCCGACCTACGAGCAGTACTTC	CASSPRGPTYEQYF
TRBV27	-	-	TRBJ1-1	TGTGCCAGCAGTTTTTTCGGGGGAGGCGACACTGAAGCTTTCTTT	CASSFFGGGDTEAFF
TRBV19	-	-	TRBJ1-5	TGTGCCAGTAAAGACATTACCAATCAGCCCCAGCATTTT	CASKDITNQPQHF
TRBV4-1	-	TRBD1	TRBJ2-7	TGCGCCAGCAGCCACCTCGACAGGGATTTCTACTACGAGCAGTACTTC	CASSHLDRDFYYEQYF